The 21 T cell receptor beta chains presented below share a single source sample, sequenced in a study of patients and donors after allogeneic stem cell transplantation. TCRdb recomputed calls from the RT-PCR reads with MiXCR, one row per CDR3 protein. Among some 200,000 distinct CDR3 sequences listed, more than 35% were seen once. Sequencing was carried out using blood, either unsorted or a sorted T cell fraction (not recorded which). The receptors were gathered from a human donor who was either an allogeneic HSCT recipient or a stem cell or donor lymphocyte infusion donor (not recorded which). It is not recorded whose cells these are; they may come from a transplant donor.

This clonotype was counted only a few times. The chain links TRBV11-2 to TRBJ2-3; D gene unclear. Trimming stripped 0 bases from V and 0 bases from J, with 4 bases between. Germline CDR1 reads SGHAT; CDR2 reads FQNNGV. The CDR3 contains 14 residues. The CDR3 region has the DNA TGTGCCAGCAGCTTAGACGCTAGCACAGATACGCAGTATTTT. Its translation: CASSLDASTDTQYF. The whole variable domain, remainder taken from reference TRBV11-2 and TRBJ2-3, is EAGVAQSPRYKIIEKRQSVAFWCNPISGHATLYWYQQILGQGPKLLIQFQNNGVVDDSQLPKDRFSAERLKGVDSTLKIQPAKLEDSAVYLCASSLDASTDTQYFGPGTRLTVL.

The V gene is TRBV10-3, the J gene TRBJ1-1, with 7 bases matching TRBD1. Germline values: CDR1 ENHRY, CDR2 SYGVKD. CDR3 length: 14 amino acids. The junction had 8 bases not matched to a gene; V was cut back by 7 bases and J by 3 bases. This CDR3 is CAITTDRSDTEAFF. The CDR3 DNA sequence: TGTGCCATCACCACGGACAGGTCGGACACTGAAGCTTTCTTT.

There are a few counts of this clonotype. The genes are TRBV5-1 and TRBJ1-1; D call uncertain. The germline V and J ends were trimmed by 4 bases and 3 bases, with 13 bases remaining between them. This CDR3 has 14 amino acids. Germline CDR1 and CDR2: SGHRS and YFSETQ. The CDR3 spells CASSPAGGDTEAFF. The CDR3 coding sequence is TGCGCCAGCAGCCCAGCGGGAGGTGACACTGAAGCTTTCTTT.

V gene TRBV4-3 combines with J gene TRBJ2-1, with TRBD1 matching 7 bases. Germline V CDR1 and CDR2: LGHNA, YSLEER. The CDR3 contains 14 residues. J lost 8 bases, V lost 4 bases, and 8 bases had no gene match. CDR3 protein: CASSPAPQGYEQFF. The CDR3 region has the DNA TGCGCCAGCAGCCCAGCACCACAGGGGTATGAGCAGTTCTTC.

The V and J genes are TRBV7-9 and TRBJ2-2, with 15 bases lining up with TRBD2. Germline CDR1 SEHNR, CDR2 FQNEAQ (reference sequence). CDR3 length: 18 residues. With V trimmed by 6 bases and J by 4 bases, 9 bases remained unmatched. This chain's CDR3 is CASSIEGLAGGITGELFF. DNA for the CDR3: TGTGCCAGCAGTATCGAGGGACTAGCGGGAGGAATCACCGGGGAGCTGTTTTTT.

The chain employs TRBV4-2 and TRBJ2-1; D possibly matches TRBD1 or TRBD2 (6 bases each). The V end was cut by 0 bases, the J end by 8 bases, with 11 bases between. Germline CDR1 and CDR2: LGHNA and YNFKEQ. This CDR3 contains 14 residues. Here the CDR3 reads CASSQDLGGDEQFF. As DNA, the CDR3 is TGTGCCAGCAGCCAAGATTTGGGGGGCGATGAGCAGTTCTTC.

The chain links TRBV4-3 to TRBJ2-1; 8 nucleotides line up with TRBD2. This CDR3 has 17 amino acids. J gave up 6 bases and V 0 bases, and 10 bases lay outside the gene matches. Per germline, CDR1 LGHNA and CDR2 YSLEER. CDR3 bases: TGCGCCAGCAGCCAAGATCTGGGCGCGGGAGGCTCCAATGAGCAGTTCTTC. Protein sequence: CASSQDLGAGGSNEQFF.

CDR3 sequence reads: CATQETQYF. CDR3 in DNA: TGTGCCACCCAAGAGACCCAGTACTTC. This chain connects TRBV10-3 to TRBJ2-5; D ambiguous. Germline CDR1 and CDR2: ENHRY and SYGVKD. The CDR3 is 9 amino acids. Trimming stripped 10 bases from V and 1 base from J, with 1 base between.

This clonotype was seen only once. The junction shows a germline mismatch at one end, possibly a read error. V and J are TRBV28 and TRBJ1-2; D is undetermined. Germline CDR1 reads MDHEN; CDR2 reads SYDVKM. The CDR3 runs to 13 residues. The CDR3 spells CPSSSGERRGYTF. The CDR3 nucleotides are TGTCCCAGCAGTTCCGGGGAGAGGAGGGGCTACACCTTC.

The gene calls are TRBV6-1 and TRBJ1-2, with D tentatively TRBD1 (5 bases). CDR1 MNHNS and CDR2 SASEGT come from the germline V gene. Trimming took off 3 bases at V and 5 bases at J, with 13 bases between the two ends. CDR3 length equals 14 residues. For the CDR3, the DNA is TGTGCCAGCAGTGACTCGGGGGAGGCGTATGGCTACACCTTC. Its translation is CASSDSGEAYGYTF.

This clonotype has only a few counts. Here the CDR3 DNA reads TGTGCCACCAGTGATGCTACGAAACTTCGACAGACCGGCGGGACTGAAGCTTTCTTT. This sequence encodes CATSDATKLRQTGGTEAFF. The chain joins TRBV24-1 to TRBJ1-1, with a tentative D call TRBD1 (5 bases). Germline V gene data show CDR1 as KGHDR and CDR2 as SFDVKD. V was cut by 3 bases and J by 5 bases, with 27 bases left in between. This CDR3 is built from 19 residues.

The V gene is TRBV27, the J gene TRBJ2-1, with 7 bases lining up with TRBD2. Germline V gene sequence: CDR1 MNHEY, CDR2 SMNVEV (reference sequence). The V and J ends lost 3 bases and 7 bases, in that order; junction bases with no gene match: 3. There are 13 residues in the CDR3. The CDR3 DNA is TGTGCCAGCAGTTTCTCCGGGAGGAATGAGCAGTTCTTC. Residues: CASSFSGRNEQFF.

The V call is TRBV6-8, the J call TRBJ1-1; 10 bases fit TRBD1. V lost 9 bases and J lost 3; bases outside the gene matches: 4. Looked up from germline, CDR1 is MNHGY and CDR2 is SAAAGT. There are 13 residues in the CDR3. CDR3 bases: TGTGCCAGAGGGACAGGGGAATACACTGAAGCTTTCTTT. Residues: CARGTGEYTEAFF.

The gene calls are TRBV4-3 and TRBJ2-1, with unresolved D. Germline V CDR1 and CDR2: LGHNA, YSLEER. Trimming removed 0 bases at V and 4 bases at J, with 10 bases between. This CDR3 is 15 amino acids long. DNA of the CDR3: TGCGCCAGCAGCCAAGATCCCAGTATTTACAATGAGCAGTTCTTC. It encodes CASSQDPSIYNEQFF.

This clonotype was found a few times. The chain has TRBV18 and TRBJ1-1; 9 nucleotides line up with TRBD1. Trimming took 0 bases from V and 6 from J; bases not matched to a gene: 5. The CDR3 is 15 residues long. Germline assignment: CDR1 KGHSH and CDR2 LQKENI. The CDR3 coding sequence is TGTGCCAGCTCACCACCACAGGGGGCCAATGCTGAAGCTTTCTTT. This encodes CASSPPQGANAEAFF.

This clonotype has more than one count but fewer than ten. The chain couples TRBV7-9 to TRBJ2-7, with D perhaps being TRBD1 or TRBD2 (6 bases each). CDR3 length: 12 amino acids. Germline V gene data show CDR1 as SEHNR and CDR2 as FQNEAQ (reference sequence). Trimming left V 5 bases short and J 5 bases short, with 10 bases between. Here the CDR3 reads CASSAGGHEQYF. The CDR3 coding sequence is TGTGCCAGCAGCGCCGGGGGCCACGAGCAGTACTTC.

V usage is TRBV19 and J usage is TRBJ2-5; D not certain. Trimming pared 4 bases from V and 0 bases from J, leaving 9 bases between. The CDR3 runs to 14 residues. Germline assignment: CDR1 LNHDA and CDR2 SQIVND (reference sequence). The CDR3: CASSTLKYQETQYF. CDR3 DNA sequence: TGTGCCAGTAGTACTTTGAAGTACCAAGAGACCCAGTACTTC.

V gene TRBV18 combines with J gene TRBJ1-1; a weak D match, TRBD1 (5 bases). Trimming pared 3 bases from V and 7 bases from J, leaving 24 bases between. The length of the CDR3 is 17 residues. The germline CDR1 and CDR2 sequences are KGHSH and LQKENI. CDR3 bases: TGTGCCAGCTCACCCGAGACACGGGGCAGGGCCGTGGGTGAAGCTTTCTTT. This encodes CASSPETRGRAVGEAFF.

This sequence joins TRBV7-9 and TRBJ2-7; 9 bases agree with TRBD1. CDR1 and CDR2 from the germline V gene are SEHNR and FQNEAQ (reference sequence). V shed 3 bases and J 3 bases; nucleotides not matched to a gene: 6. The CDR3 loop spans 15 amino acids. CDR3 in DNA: TGTGCCAGCAGCTTGTACCGGGACAGGGACTACGAGCAGTACTTC. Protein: CASSLYRDRDYEQYF.

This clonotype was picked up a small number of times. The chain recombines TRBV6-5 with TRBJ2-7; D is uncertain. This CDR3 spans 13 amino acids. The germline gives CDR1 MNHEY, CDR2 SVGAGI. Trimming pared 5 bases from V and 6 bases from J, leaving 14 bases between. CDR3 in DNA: TGTGCCAGCAGTGAAGTACGGACCAGCGAGCAGTACTTC. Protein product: CASSEVRTSEQYF.

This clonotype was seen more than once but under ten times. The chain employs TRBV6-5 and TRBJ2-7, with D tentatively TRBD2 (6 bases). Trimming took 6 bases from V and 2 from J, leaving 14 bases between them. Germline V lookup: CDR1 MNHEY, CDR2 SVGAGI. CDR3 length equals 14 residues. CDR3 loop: CASRKGGDPYEQYF. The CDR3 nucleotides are TGTGCCAGCAGGAAGGGAGGAGATCCCTACGAGCAGTACTTC.